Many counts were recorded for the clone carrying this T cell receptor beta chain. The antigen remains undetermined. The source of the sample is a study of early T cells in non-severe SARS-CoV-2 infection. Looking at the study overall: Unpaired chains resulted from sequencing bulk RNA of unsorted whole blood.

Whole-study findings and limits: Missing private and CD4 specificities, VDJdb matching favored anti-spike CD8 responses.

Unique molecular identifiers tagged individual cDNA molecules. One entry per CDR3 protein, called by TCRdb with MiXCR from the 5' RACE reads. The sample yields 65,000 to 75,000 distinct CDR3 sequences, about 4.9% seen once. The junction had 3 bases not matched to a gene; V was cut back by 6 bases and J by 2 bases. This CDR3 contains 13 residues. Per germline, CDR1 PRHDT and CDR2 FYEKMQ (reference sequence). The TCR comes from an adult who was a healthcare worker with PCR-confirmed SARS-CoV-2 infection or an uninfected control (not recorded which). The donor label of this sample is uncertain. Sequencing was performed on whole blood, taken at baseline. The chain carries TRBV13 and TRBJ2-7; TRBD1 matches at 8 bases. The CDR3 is CASRAQGAYEQYF. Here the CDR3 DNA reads TGTGCCAGCAGAGCACAGGGGGCCTACGAGCAGTACTTC.